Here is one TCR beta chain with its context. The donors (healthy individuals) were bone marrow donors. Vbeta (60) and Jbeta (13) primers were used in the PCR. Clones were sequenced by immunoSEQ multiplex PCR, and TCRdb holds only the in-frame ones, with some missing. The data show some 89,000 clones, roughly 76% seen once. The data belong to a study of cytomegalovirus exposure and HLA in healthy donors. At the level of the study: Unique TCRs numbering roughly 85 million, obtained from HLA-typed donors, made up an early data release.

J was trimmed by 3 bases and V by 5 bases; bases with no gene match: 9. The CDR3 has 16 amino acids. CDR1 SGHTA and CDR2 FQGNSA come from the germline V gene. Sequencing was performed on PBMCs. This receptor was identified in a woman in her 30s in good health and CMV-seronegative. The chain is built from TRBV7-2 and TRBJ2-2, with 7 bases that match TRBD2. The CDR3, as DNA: TGTGCCAGCAGCGCTGGGCGGCTAGCGGACACCGGGGAGCTGTTTTTT. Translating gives CASSAGRLADTGELFF.